The clone carrying this T cell receptor beta chain was observed a handful of times. Its matching antigen is unknown. Unexposed donor CD4+ T cells date from 2011-2018, before the COVID-19 pandemic. The cells were cultured for approximately 10 days before CD4+ T cells were isolated. This sample was included in a study of CD4 T cells in relation to SARS-CoV-2 and coronaviruses. Clones were sequenced by immunoSEQ multiplex PCR, and TCRdb holds only the in-frame ones, with some missing. The sample lists roughly 19,000 clones; less than 80% were seen once. The specimen sequenced was CD4+ T cells from PBMCs, cultured in vitro. The TCR was taken from a human donor in good health.

This CDR3 reads CATKGGTGELFF. The CDR3 bases are TGTGCCACCAAGGGTGGGACCGGGGAGCTGTTTTTT. V gene TRBV19 combines with J gene TRBJ2-2, with D uncertain. Trimming removed 10 bases at V and 5 bases at J, with 11 bases between. The CDR3 totals 12 residues. Germline V gene lookup returns CDR1 LNHDA and CDR2 SQIVND (reference sequence).